This T cell receptor beta chain emerged from a study of blood T cell repertoires in COVID-19. Background on the study: Samples came from the United States, Italy and Spain, spanning acute and convalescent COVID-19. PBMCs, B-cell-depleted T cells, or T cells provided the cDNA or gDNA that made up the material.

In the authors' workflow: Estimation of nucleated cell counts was performed using reference gene primer amplification. Sequencing was performed with immunoSEQ multiplex PCR; in TCRdb, only in-frame clones are kept and a portion is missing. Clone size and the V and J calls come from that table; the DNA yielded D and trimming. The sample holds about 200,000 clones, about 87% seen once. Germline V gene sequence: CDR1 SGHTA, CDR2 FQGNSA. Trimming pared 0 bases from V and 5 bases from J, leaving 14 bases between. The CDR3 runs 16 residues. Sequenced material: peripheral blood. The genes are TRBV7-2 and TRBJ2-1; tentatively, D is TRBD2 (7 bases). The TCR was taken from a man between 60 and 75 years old who had recovered from COVID-19. The CDR3 sequence is CASSLAAGAGNNEQFF. For the CDR3, the DNA is TGTGCCAGCAGCTTAGCGGCGGGGGCCGGGAACAATGAGCAGTTCTTC.